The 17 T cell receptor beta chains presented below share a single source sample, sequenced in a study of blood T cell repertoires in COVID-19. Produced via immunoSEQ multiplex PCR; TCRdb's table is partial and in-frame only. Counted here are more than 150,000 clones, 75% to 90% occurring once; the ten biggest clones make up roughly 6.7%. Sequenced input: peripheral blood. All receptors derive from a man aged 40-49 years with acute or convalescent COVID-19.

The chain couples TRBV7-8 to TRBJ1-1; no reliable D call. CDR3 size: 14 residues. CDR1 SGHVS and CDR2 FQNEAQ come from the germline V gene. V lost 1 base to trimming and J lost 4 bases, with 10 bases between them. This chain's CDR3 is CASSLVARGTEAFF. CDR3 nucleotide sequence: TGTGCCAGCAGCTTAGTAGCCAGAGGCACTGAAGCTTTCTTT.

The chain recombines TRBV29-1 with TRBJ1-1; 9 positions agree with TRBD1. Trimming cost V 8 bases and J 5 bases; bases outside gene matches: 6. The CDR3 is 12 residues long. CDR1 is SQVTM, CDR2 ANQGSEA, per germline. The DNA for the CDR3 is TGCAGCACGGACAGGGGTCAAACTGAAGCTTTCTTT. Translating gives CSTDRGQTEAFF. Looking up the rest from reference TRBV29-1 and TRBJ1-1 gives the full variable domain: SAVISQKPSRDICQRGTSLTIQCQVDSQVTMMFWYRQQPGQSLTLIATANQGSEATYESGFVIDKFPISRPNLTFSTLTVSNMSPEDSSIYLCSTDRGQTEAFFGQGTRLTVV.

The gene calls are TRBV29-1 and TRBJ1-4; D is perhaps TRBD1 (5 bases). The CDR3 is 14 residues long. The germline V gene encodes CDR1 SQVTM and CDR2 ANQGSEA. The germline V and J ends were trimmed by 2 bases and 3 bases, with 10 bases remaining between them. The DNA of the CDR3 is TGCAGCGTTGAATTAGGGGCAGCTAATGAAAAACTGTTTTTT. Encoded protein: CSVELGAANEKLFF.

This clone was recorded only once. The CDR3 loop reads CASSGAGGTGELFF. The CDR3 nucleotides read TGTGCCAGCAGCGGGGCAGGGGGCACCGGGGAGCTGTTTTTT. This rearrangement joins TRBV7-2 to TRBJ2-2, with 7 bases aligning to TRBD1. Germline-derived CDR1 and CDR2 are SGHTA and FQGNSA. The CDR3 is made up of 14 amino acids. V was clipped by 5 bases and J by 4 bases; unmatched bases: 4.

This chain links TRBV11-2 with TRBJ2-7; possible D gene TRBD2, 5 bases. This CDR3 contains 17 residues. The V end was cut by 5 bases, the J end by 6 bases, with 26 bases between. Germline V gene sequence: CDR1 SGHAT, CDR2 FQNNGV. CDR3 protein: CASSLPLAVWAGGEQYF. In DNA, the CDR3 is TGTGCCAGCAGCCTTCCGCTGGCGGTTTGGGCAGGAGGCGAGCAGTACTTC.

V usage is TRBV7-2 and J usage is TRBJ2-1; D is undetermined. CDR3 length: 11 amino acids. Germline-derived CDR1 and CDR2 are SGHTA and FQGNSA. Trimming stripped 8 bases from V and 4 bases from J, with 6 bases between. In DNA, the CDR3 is TGTGCCAGCGGTAGTTACAATGAGCAGTTCTTC. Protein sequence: CASGSYNEQFF. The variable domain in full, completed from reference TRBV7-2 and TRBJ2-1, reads GAGVSQSPSNKVTEKGKDVELRCDPISGHTALYWYRQSLGQGLEFLIYFQGNSAPDKSGLPSDRFSAERTGGSVSTLTIQRTQQEDSAVYLCASGSYNEQFFGPGTRLTVL.

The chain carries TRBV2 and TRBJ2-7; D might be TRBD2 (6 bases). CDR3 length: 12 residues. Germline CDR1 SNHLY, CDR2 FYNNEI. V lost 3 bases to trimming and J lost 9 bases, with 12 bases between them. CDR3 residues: CASSEDWGLQYF. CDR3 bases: TGTGCCAGCAGTGAGGATTGGGGACTGCAGTACTTC.

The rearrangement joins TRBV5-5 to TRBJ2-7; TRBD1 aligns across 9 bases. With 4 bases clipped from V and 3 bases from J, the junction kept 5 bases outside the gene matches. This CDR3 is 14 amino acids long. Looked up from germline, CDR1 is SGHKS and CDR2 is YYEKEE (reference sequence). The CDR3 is CASSRVTGGYEQYF. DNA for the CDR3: TGTGCCAGCAGCCGTGTGACAGGGGGCTACGAGCAGTACTTC.

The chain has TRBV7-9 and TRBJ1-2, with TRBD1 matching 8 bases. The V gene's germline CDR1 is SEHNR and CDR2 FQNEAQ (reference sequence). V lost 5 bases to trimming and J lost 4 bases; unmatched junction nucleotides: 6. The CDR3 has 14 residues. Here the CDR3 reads CASSDRTGFYGYTF. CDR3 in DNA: TGTGCCAGCAGCGATAGGACAGGGTTCTATGGCTACACCTTC.

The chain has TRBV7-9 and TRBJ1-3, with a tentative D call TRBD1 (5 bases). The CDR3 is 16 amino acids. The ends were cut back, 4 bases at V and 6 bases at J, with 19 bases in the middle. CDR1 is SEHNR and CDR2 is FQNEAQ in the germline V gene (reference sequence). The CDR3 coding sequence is TGTGCCAGCAGCTCGGGGGGAGGGAACGGCGTAAACACCATATATTTT. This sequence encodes CASSSGGGNGVNTIYF.

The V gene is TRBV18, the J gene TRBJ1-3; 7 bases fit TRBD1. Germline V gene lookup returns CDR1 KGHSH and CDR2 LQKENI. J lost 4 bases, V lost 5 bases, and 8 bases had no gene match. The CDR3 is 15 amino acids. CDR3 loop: CASSADRVSGNTIYF. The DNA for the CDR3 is TGTGCCAGCTCAGCCGACAGGGTATCAGGAAACACCATATATTTT.

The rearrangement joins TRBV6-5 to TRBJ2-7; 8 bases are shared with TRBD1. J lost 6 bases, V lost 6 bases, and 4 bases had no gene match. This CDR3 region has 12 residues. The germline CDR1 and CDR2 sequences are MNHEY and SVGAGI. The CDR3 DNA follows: TGTGCCAGCAGGACCGACAGGGGCGAGCAGTACTTC. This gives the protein CASRTDRGEQYF.

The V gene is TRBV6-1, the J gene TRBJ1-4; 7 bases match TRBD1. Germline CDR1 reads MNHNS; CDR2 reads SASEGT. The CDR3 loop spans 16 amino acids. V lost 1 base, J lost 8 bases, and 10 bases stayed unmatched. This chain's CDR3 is CASSEVWDSFREKLFF. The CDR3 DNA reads TGTGCCAGCAGTGAAGTTTGGGACAGCTTCCGGGAAAAACTGTTTTTT.

The CDR3 sequence: CASTPSWENTEAFF. CDR3 coding DNA: TGTGCCAGCACCCCCTCCTGGGAGAATACTGAAGCTTTCTTT. The V and J genes are TRBV6-5 and TRBJ1-1; D ambiguous. V was clipped by 7 bases and J by 5 bases, with 17 bases between them. Germline V gene sequence: CDR1 MNHEY, CDR2 SVGAGI. The CDR3 runs to 14 residues.

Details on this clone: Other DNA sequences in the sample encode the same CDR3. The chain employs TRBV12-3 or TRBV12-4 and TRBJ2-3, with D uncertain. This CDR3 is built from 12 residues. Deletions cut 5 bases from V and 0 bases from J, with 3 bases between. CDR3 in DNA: TGTGCCAGCAGTCGTAGCACAGATACGCAGTATTTT. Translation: CASSRSTDTQYF.

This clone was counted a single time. The CDR3 nucleotides read TGTGCCAGCAGTGAAGTCCGGGGGGAAGCCTACGAGCAGTACTTC. It codes for CASSEVRGEAYEQYF. V gene TRBV6-1 combines with J gene TRBJ2-7; 7 nucleotides align to TRBD2. The J segment lost 2 bases and the V segment lost 1 base, leaving 5 bases of the junction unmatched. The CDR3 has 15 residues. Germline values: CDR1 MNHNS, CDR2 SASEGT.

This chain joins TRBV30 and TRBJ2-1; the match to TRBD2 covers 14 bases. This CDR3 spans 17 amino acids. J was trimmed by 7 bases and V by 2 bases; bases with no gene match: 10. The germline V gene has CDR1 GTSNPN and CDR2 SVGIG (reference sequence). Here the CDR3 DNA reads TGTGCCTGGAGTTCCGAGACTAGCGGGGGGGCCGGGAATGAGCAGTTCTTC. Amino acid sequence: CAWSSETSGGAGNEQFF.